The clone carrying this T cell receptor (beta chain) has a handful of counts. Its antigen is unknown. A second roughly 6 to 11 cycle PCR used barcoded and J-beta primers. A single record per CDR3 protein comes from TCRdb applying MiXCR to the 5' RACE reads. Of about 1,500,000 distinct CDR3 sequences in the sample, under 30% were seen once. V lost 4 bases to trimming and J lost 5 bases, with 13 bases between them. CDR1 is SGHRS and CDR2 is YFSETQ in the germline V gene. The CDR3 totals 14 residues. These data are taken from a study of blood T cells in healthy people across ages. Points from the study as a whole: CMV status of donors was unknown, possibly confounding expanded clonotype changes.

Material for sequencing was blood. The chain combines TRBV5-1 with TRBJ2-1; D might be TRBD2 (5 bases). The source is a woman in her 30s in good health. The CDR3, as DNA: TGCGCCAGCAGCGAGGGCGGACCGAACAATGAGCAGTTCTTC. This encodes CASSEGGPNNEQFF.